Listed below are T cell receptor beta chains from one sample, sequenced in a study of T-cell memory formation after mild COVID-19. Each CDR3 protein gets one entry after TCRdb re-called the 5' RACE reads with MiXCR. The sample has approximately 300,000 distinct CDR3 sequences, approximately 8.4% seen once. Sequencing input: PBMCs or a T cell subset sorted from them (not recorded which). The receptors stem from a man in his late teens or twenties who had mild COVID-19 (a few samples of this study predate the infection). Cell type and time point are not known. Each CDR3 is given with its conserved first and last residue. A D gene is named only where the DNA matches it firmly. Where a row states a size, it is once, few, many or the class of an expanded clone; other rows omit it.

j_call: TRBJ2-2; d_call: -; clone_size: few; cdr3_length: 17; v_call: TRBV4-1; cdr3_nt: TGCGCCAGCAGCCAAGAAGGGAGCTGGGGATTTGACGGGGAGCTGTTTTTT; cdr3_aa: CASSQEGSWGFDGELFF
j_call: TRBJ1-2; d_call: -; clone_size: few; cdr3_length: 14; v_call: TRBV7-2; cdr3_nt: TGTGCCAGCAGCTTAGTGGACACGAGCTATGGCTACACCTTC; cdr3_aa: CASSLVDTSYGYTF
j_call: TRBJ1-1; d_call: -; clone_size: few; cdr3_length: 18; v_call: TRBV21-1; cdr3_nt: TGTGCCACCAACTCGGGTGGGCAGCCTTACGGGGGGTACACTGAAGCTTTCTTT; cdr3_aa: CATNSGGQPYGGYTEAFF
j_call: TRBJ1-1; d_call: -; clone_size: many; cdr3_length: 13; v_call: TRBV7-9; cdr3_nt: TGTGCCAGCAGCCAAGGCGGTGGCACTGAAGCTTTCTTT; cdr3_aa: CASSQGGGTEAFF
j_call: TRBJ2-3; d_call: -; clone_size: -; cdr3_length: 12; v_call: TRBV2; cdr3_nt: TGTGCCAGAAGTGACCCCAGGGATACGCAGTATTTT; cdr3_aa: CARSDPRDTQYF
j_call: TRBJ1-2; d_call: -; clone_size: few; cdr3_length: 14; v_call: TRBV5-6; cdr3_nt: TGTGCCAGCACCCCCTTGAGGGCCGGCTATGGCTACACCTTC; cdr3_aa: CASTPLRAGYGYTF
j_call: TRBJ1-5; d_call: -; clone_size: once; cdr3_length: 15; v_call: TRBV20-1; cdr3_nt: TGCAGTGCTAGGGTCGGATGGGGGAGCAATCAGCCCCAGCATTTT; cdr3_aa: CSARVGWGSNQPQHF
j_call: TRBJ1-2; d_call: -; clone_size: -; cdr3_length: 15; v_call: TRBV24-1; cdr3_nt: TGTGCCACCAGTGATTTCCGAGGGGCGAATAGTGTCTACACCTTC; cdr3_aa: CATSDFRGANSVYTF
j_call: TRBJ2-1; d_call: TRBD1; clone_size: few; cdr3_length: 13; v_call: TRBV6-6; cdr3_nt: TGTGCCAGCAGCAAATCTTACAGGGGTGAGCAGTTCTTC; cdr3_aa: CASSKSYRGEQFF
j_call: TRBJ2-3; d_call: TRBD1; clone_size: large; cdr3_length: 16; v_call: TRBV7-6; cdr3_nt: TGTGCCAGCAGCTTAGAAGGGGACAGGGGTTCAGATACGCAGTATTTT; cdr3_aa: CASSLEGDRGSDTQYF
j_call: TRBJ1-2; d_call: -; clone_size: -; cdr3_length: 16; v_call: TRBV14; cdr3_nt: TGTGCCAGCAGCCAAGATACGGGGCGCGGCCGCTATGGCTACACCTTC; cdr3_aa: CASSQDTGRGRYGYTF
j_call: TRBJ2-5; d_call: -; clone_size: -; cdr3_length: 13; v_call: TRBV20-1; cdr3_nt: TGCAGTGCCCACACAGGACACCAAGAGACCCAGTACTTC; cdr3_aa: CSAHTGHQETQYF
j_call: TRBJ2-5; d_call: -; clone_size: few; cdr3_length: 15; v_call: TRBV7-3; cdr3_nt: TGTGCCAGCAGCTTAAATAGAGGGGTCCAAGAGACCCAGTACTTC; cdr3_aa: CASSLNRGVQETQYF
j_call: TRBJ2-3; d_call: TRBD2; clone_size: many; cdr3_length: 16; v_call: TRBV5-6; cdr3_nt: TGTGCCAGCAGCTTGAAACTAGCGCATAGCACAGATACGCAGTATTTT; cdr3_aa: CASSLKLAHSTDTQYF
j_call: TRBJ1-6; d_call: -; clone_size: few; cdr3_length: 15; v_call: TRBV6-5; cdr3_nt: TGTGCCAGCAGTAAACAGGGAAGTCATAATTCACCCCTCCACTTT; cdr3_aa: CASSKQGSHNSPLHF
j_call: TRBJ2-7; d_call: -; clone_size: -; cdr3_length: 15; v_call: TRBV6-5; cdr3_nt: TGTGCCAGCAGTTCCCTGGGGGTCGGATCTCACGAGCAGTACTTC; cdr3_aa: CASSSLGVGSHEQYF
j_call: TRBJ2-3; d_call: -; clone_size: -; cdr3_length: 12; v_call: TRBV4-2; cdr3_nt: TGTGCCAGCAGCCACAGGGGATATACGCAGTATTTT; cdr3_aa: CASSHRGYTQYF
j_call: TRBJ2-5; d_call: TRBD1; clone_size: few; cdr3_length: 16; v_call: TRBV5-1; cdr3_nt: TGCGCCAGCAGCCATGCAATCGACAGGGTGGTGGAGACCCAGTACTTC; cdr3_aa: CASSHAIDRVVETQYF
j_call: TRBJ1-2; d_call: -; clone_size: -; cdr3_length: 16; v_call: TRBV3-1; cdr3_nt: TGTGCCAGCAGCCAAGTTTCTACACCCTACCTATCTGGCTACACCTTC; cdr3_aa: CASSQVSTPYLSGYTF
j_call: TRBJ2-3; d_call: -; clone_size: -; cdr3_length: 18; v_call: TRBV27; cdr3_nt: TGTGCCAGCAGTCCCGACAGGCGCTATAGTACTAGCACAGATACGCAGTATTTT; cdr3_aa: CASSPDRRYSTSTDTQYF
j_call: TRBJ2-2; d_call: TRBD2; clone_size: few; cdr3_length: 16; v_call: TRBV7-6; cdr3_nt: TGTGCCAGCAGCTTGAGACTAGCGGCCAACACCGGGGAGCTGTTTTTT; cdr3_aa: CASSLRLAANTGELFF
j_call: TRBJ2-1; d_call: TRBD2; clone_size: -; cdr3_length: 16; v_call: TRBV7-3; cdr3_nt: TGTGCCAGCAGCTTACTCCGGGCCCCGGGAGGGAATGAGCAGTTCTTC; cdr3_aa: CASSLLRAPGGNEQFF
j_call: TRBJ1-4; d_call: -; clone_size: few; cdr3_length: 15; v_call: TRBV4-3; cdr3_nt: TGCGCCAGCAGCCAAGATAGCACAGGAAGGGAAAAACTGTTTTTT; cdr3_aa: CASSQDSTGREKLFF
j_call: TRBJ2-3; d_call: -; clone_size: many; cdr3_length: 11; v_call: TRBV12-3/TRBV12-4; cdr3_nt: TGTGCCAGCAGCACGTCCGGGACGCAGTATTTT; cdr3_aa: CASSTSGTQYF
j_call: TRBJ2-7; d_call: -; clone_size: few; cdr3_length: 15; v_call: TRBV15; cdr3_nt: TGTGCCACCAGCTTATTACTAGAATGGGACTACGAGCAGTACTTC; cdr3_aa: CATSLLLEWDYEQYF
j_call: TRBJ2-7; d_call: TRBD2; clone_size: few; cdr3_length: 14; v_call: TRBV7-9; cdr3_nt: TGTGCCAGCAGCCCGGGGGGAACGGGTTACGAGCAGTACTTC; cdr3_aa: CASSPGGTGYEQYF
j_call: TRBJ2-5; d_call: TRBD2; clone_size: few; cdr3_length: 13; v_call: TRBV20-1; cdr3_nt: TGCAGTGCACTTAGCGGGGGGATTGAGACCCAGTACTTC; cdr3_aa: CSALSGGIETQYF
j_call: TRBJ1-5; d_call: -; clone_size: -; cdr3_length: 18; v_call: TRBV21-1; cdr3_nt: TGTGCCAGCAGCAAGATCCAGGGTATGGGTCCGGGCAATCAGCCCCAGCATTTT; cdr3_aa: CASSKIQGMGPGNQPQHF
j_call: TRBJ2-1; d_call: -; clone_size: few; cdr3_length: 15; v_call: TRBV4-3; cdr3_nt: TGCGCCAGCAGCCAAGATCGGGCAGGGGAGTATGAGCAGTTCTTC; cdr3_aa: CASSQDRAGEYEQFF
j_call: TRBJ2-7; d_call: TRBD2; clone_size: many; cdr3_length: 15; v_call: TRBV6-5; cdr3_nt: TGTGCCAGCAGTTACTACGGGGGGTTCGGCTACGAGCAGTACTTC; cdr3_aa: CASSYYGGFGYEQYF
j_call: TRBJ1-2; d_call: -; clone_size: -; cdr3_length: 12; v_call: TRBV12-3/TRBV12-4; cdr3_nt: TGTGCCAGCAGTTCGCTGGGCGAGGGCTACACCTTC; cdr3_aa: CASSSLGEGYTF
j_call: TRBJ2-1; d_call: -; clone_size: -; cdr3_length: 13; v_call: TRBV12-3/TRBV12-4; cdr3_nt: TGTGCCAGCAGTTCCTGGACGGATGGTGAGCAGTTCTTC; cdr3_aa: CASSSWTDGEQFF
j_call: TRBJ1-3; d_call: -; clone_size: many; cdr3_length: 13; v_call: TRBV7-7; cdr3_nt: TGTGCTAGCAGTTCTGGGTCGGGAAACACCATATATTTT; cdr3_aa: CASSSGSGNTIYF
j_call: TRBJ2-5; d_call: -; clone_size: many; cdr3_length: 14; v_call: TRBV7-9; cdr3_nt: TGTGCCAGCAGCCCCCCCCAGGGAGCGGAGACCCAGTACTTC; cdr3_aa: CASSPPQGAETQYF
j_call: TRBJ2-1; d_call: -; clone_size: few; cdr3_length: 16; v_call: TRBV6-2/TRBV6-3; cdr3_nt: TGTGCCAGCAGTTACTCGAGCGGGCAGTACTACAATGAGCAGTTCTTC; cdr3_aa: CASSYSSGQYYNEQFF
j_call: TRBJ2-1; d_call: TRBD1; clone_size: many; cdr3_length: 15; v_call: TRBV7-9; cdr3_nt: TGTGCCAGCAGCCTGCGCCCGGGACAGGGGAATGAGCAGTTCTTC; cdr3_aa: CASSLRPGQGNEQFF
j_call: TRBJ2-5; d_call: -; clone_size: few; cdr3_length: 16; v_call: TRBV6-2/TRBV6-3; cdr3_nt: TGTGCCAGCAGCCAGACGGGGGCGGTAGATTGGGAGACCCAGTACTTC; cdr3_aa: CASSQTGAVDWETQYF
j_call: TRBJ2-7; d_call: TRBD2; clone_size: -; cdr3_length: 15; v_call: TRBV6-5; cdr3_nt: TGTGCCAGCAGTTCCGGGGGGGGAGGCCCCTACGAGCAGTACTTC; cdr3_aa: CASSSGGGGPYEQYF
j_call: TRBJ1-2; d_call: -; clone_size: -; cdr3_length: 14; v_call: TRBV6-5; cdr3_nt: TGTGCCAGCAGACGTACGTCCGGCAGCAGTGGCTACACCTTC; cdr3_aa: CASRRTSGSSGYTF
j_call: TRBJ2-5; d_call: -; clone_size: few; cdr3_length: 15; v_call: TRBV7-6; cdr3_nt: TGTGCCAGCAGCACCCGGGCAGGCTACCAAGAGACCCAGTACTTC; cdr3_aa: CASSTRAGYQETQYF
j_call: TRBJ2-7; d_call: TRBD1; clone_size: -; cdr3_length: 17; v_call: TRBV5-1; cdr3_nt: TGCGCCAGCAGCTTAACCTGGGCAGGGGGACCGCCCTACGAGCAGTACTTC; cdr3_aa: CASSLTWAGGPPYEQYF
j_call: TRBJ1-1; d_call: -; clone_size: many; cdr3_length: 14; v_call: TRBV5-1; cdr3_nt: TGCGCCAGCAGCCATCGGACACCCGACACTGAAGCTTTCTTT; cdr3_aa: CASSHRTPDTEAFF